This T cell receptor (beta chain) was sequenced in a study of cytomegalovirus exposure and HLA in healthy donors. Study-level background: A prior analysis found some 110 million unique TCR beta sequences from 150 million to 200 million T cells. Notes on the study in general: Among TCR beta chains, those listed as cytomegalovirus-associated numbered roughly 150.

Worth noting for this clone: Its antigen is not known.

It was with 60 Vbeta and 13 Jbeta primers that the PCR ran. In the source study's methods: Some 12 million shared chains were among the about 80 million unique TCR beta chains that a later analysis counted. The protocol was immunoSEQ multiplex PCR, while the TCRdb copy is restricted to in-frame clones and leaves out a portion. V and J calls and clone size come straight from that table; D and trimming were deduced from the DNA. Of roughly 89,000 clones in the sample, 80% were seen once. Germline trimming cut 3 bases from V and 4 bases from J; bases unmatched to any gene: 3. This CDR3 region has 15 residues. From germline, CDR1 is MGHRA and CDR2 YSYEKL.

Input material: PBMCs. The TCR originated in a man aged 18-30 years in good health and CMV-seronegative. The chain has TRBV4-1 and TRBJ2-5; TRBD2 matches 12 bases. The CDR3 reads CASSQTSGGGETQYF. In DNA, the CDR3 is TGCGCCAGCAGCCAGACTAGCGGGGGAGGAGAGACCCAGTACTTC.